This TCR beta chain was identified during a study of blood T cell repertoires in COVID-19. Study-level information: Spain, Italy and the United States supplied samples that represented acute and convalescent COVID-19.

In the source study's methods: Estimates of nucleated cell counts were drawn from the amplification of reference gene primers. Clones were read by immunoSEQ multiplex PCR, and TCRdb kept only the in-frame ones, dropping some. That table is the source of V, J and clone size, and D and trimming were worked out from the DNA. The table includes 250,000 to 300,000 clones, approximately 86% detected once. Individuals drawn from 24 US areas were roughly 18 to 95 years old. Two negative PCRs, clearance, or symptom resolution characterized the recovered Cohort 3 donors. Sequences were obtained from PBMCs or T cells enriched from blood (not recorded which). The origin of this receptor is a woman between 25 and 40 years old who had recovered from COVID-19.

The CDR3 protein is CATSDPGLLSSGNTIYF. As DNA, the CDR3 is TGTGCCACCAGTGACCCGGGACTTTTGAGCTCTGGAAACACCATATATTTT. This rearrangement joins TRBV24-1 to TRBJ1-3, with a possible D match to TRBD1 (5 bases). Germline V gives CDR1 KGHDR, CDR2 SFDVKD. V lost 4 bases and J 0 bases, leaving 15 bases between the germline ends. The length of the CDR3 is 17 residues.